This paragraph reports one T cell receptor beta chain. These data are taken from a study of CD8+CD57+ T cells in acquired aplastic anemia. The authors sequenced patients whose flow cytometry had shown CD8+CD57+ cell expansion. Trimming removed 6 bases at V and 2 bases at J, with 12 bases between. Germline V gene data show CDR1 as MRHNA and CDR2 as SNTAGT. This CDR3 region has 14 residues. Researchers used genomic DNA as the template to profile TCR beta VDJ and CDR3. TCRdb reanalysed the reads using MiXCR and keeps one entry per CDR3 protein. Of approximately 470,000 distinct CDR3 sequences in the sample, 25% to 40% are singletons; the top ten hold 0.7% to 1%.

This chain uses TRBV6-4 with TRBJ2-3; D remains ambiguous. The sequence was obtained from a human donor with aplastic anemia. Sequencing input: sorted CD4+, CD8+, or CD8+CD57+ T cells (not recorded which) from PBMCs. The CDR3 sequence is CASSTIAHTDTQYF. CDR3 DNA sequence: TGTGCCAGCAGCACAATTGCCCACACAGATACGCAGTATTTT.